The entry below gives a single TCR beta chain sequence along with its context. Its antigen is undetermined. The table came from immunoSEQ multiplex PCR; TCRdb's copy has only in-frame clones and leaves some out. Found here are 65,000 to 75,000 clones, 85% of them singletons; the top ten hold under 2.5%. This specimen belongs to a study of OX40 agonist ivuxolimab in advanced cancers. Across the study: People in dose escalation had one of these cancers: hepatocellular carcinoma, melanoma, renal cell or head and neck cancer.

Study-wide points: On average, CD8+ T cells had more expanded clones than CD4+.

Germline CDR1 is MNHEY and CDR2 is SMNVEV (reference sequence). This CDR3 has 14 residues. Trimming shortened V by 3 bases and J by 9 bases, and 15 bases separated the two germline ends. The sample was CD4+ or CD8+ T cells sorted from blood, taken in a trial of the OX40 agonist ivuxolimab. The V gene is TRBV27, the J gene TRBJ1-5; D is unresolved. This clonotype was sampled from an adult with an advanced solid tumor such as melanoma, head and neck, liver or kidney cancer. The CDR3 DNA is TGTGCCAGCAGTTTCAGCGGGAACTTCAGGCCCCAGCATTTT. Amino acid sequence: CASSFSGNFRPQHF.